The rows below give T cell receptor beta chains drawn from one sample of a study of patients and donors after allogeneic stem cell transplantation. TCRdb reprocessed the RT-PCR reads via MiXCR and lists one record per CDR3 protein. Of about 1,800 distinct CDR3 sequences detected, 12% to 15% appear once; the ten largest clones hold 12%. The specimen sequenced was blood, either unsorted or a sorted T cell fraction (not recorded which). The receptors originated from a human donor who was either an allogeneic HSCT recipient or a stem cell or donor lymphocyte infusion donor (not recorded which). It is not recorded whose cells these are; they may come from a transplant donor. CDR3s include the opening cysteine and the closing phenylalanine or tryptophan. A D gene is named only where the DNA matches it firmly. For some rows the clone size is stated as once, few or many, or as a class when expanded; others skip it.

clone_size	d_call	v_call	j_call	cdr3_nt	cdr3_aa
NA	TRBD2	TRBV6-1	TRBJ2-3	TGTGCCAGCAGGACTAGCGGACTACTTAGCACAGATACGCAGTATTTT	CASRTSGLLSTDTQYF
medium-sized	NA	TRBV28	TRBJ2-3	TGTGCCAGCAGGGGGGCCCCAGATACGCAGTATTTT	CASRGAPDTQYF
medium-sized	NA	TRBV7-2	TRBJ2-2	TGTGCCAGCAGCCCAGCAGGGTACCCGGACACCGGGGAGCTGTTTTTT	CASSPAGYPDTGELFF
NA	TRBD2	TRBV9	TRBJ2-3	TGTGCCAGCAGCGCTTCTAGCGGGGGGACAGATACGCAGTATTTT	CASSASSGGTDTQYF
few	TRBD1	TRBV5-1	TRBJ2-1	TGCGCCAGCAGCTTGGGAGGACAGGGGATTAATGAGCAGTTCTTC	CASSLGGQGINEQFF
NA	NA	TRBV6-5	TRBJ1-2	TGTGCCAGCAGTTTTGGAAGAGGTGGCTACACCTTC	CASSFGRGGYTF
NA	NA	TRBV4-2	TRBJ1-1	TGTGCCAGCAGCCAAGATCGTCAGACTGAAGCTTTCTTT	CASSQDRQTEAFF
medium-sized	NA	TRBV11-2	TRBJ2-4	TGTGCCAGCAGCTTAGAGCCCAAAAACATTCAGTACTTC	CASSLEPKNIQYF
few	NA	TRBV24-1	TRBJ1-2	TGTGCCCCAAAGGGGTGGGACTATGGCTACACCTTC	CAPKGWDYGYTF
medium-sized	TRBD1	TRBV12-3/TRBV12-4	TRBJ2-7	TGTGCCAGCAGTTTCTCTGGGACAGGGGCCTACGAGCAGTACTTC	CASSFSGTGAYEQYF
NA	NA	TRBV3-1	TRBJ1-6	TGTGCCAGCAGCCGCGGACGGAATTCACCCCTCCACTTT	CASSRGRNSPLHF
few	NA	TRBV7-7	TRBJ2-1	TGTGCTAGCAGCTTAGACGGCGGGGGCTTCAATGAGCAGTTCTTC	CASSLDGGGFNEQFF
NA	NA	TRBV2	TRBJ1-1	TGTGCCGGAGGGACGGCGAACACTGAAGCTTTCTTT	CAGGTANTEAFF
medium-sized	TRBD1	TRBV18	TRBJ1-3	TGTGCCAGCTCACTACCGACAGGGATGACGGGAAACACCATATATTTT	CASSLPTGMTGNTIYF
few	NA	TRBV18	TRBJ1-2	TGTGCCAGCTCACGCGCCCGACAAACTAACTATGGCTACACCTTC	CASSRARQTNYGYTF
medium-sized	TRBD1	TRBV6-5	TRBJ1-2	TGTGCCAGCAGTTACGGACAGGGCCCGCTCACCTTC	CASSYGQGPLTF
few	TRBD2	TRBV6-1	TRBJ2-1	TGTGCCAGCAGCCTAGCGGGGCGATACAATGAGCAGTTCTTC	CASSLAGRYNEQFF
few	TRBD1	TRBV7-9	TRBJ1-2	TGTGCCAGCAGTTCATCGCCGGGACAGGGAGAAAGCTATGGCTACACCTTC	CASSSSPGQGESYGYTF
large	NA	TRBV7-2	TRBJ2-3	TGTGCCAGCAGCTCCACAGATACGCAGTATTTT	CASSSTDTQYF
NA	NA	TRBV28	TRBJ2-7	TGTGCCACCCACAGGGATTACGACGAGCAGTACTTC	CATHRDYDEQYF
large	NA	TRBV11-2	TRBJ2-2	TGTGCCAGCAGCTTAGAGCCAGGGCCCACCGGGGAGCTGTTTTTT	CASSLEPGPTGELFF
few	TRBD1	TRBV5-4	TRBJ1-2	TGTGCCAGCAGCTTGGACGACAGGGGGTTTGGCTACACCTTC	CASSLDDRGFGYTF
NA	NA	TRBV29-1	TRBJ2-1	TGCAGCCTTAGACAGGCCCACAATGAGCAGTTCTTC	CSLRQAHNEQFF